This T cell receptor beta chain was sequenced for a study of blood T cell repertoires in COVID-19 (dated by TCRdb to the early 2020s). As for the study more broadly: Collaborator samples came from the United States, Italy and Spain and covered acute and convalescent phases of COVID-19. The prospective study material was composed of cDNA or gDNA derived from T cells, B-cell-depleted T cells, or PBMCs. Deeply sampled blood TCRbeta repertoires from subjects exposed to, actively infected with, or recovered from COVID-19 were included in the dataset. A freely available public database, intended as a resource for researchers studying the immune response to SARS-CoV-2, is where the repertoires were released. The samples were drawn from the first 160 participants of the ongoing ImmuneRACE study and from 1,254 subjects provided by 6 global collaborators. A de-identified subject ID, COVID-19 status, age in years and sex were almost always included in the sample metadata. HLA class I and class II types, where available, came from metadata supplied by the sample provider rather than from assay-based typing.

This clone was seen more than once but under ten times. Its antigen remains unidentified. The sample holds no much larger clone one base away, and base qualities are not on file. Between the V and J ends, shortened by 0 bases and 2 bases respectively, the junction contains 17 bases. Taken from cysteine to phenylalanine, the CDR3 has 18 residues. Only the CDR3 DNA is retained, 54 bases long and in frame from the first base. Looking up the germline V gene (reference sequence) yields CDR1 LNHNV and CDR2 YYDKDF. The paper as a whole reports these results and caveats: How much clinical and demographic metadata was included differed by source and by participant, and the metadata was provided uncurated.

The collaborating institutions used their own protocols to collect whole blood in K2EDTA tubes. For TCRbeta analysis, collaborators shipped samples in one of three forms: frozen whole blood, isolated PBMCs, or DNA extracted from either of those sample types. TCRbeta CDR3 regions were amplified from genomic DNA using the immunoSEQ Assay, a bias-controlled multiplex PCR. In the authors' own workflow: The number of nucleated cells in each sample was estimated from the amplification of reference gene primers within the assay. Sequence reads were collapsed and filtered to measure the absolute abundance of every unique TCRbeta CDR3 rearrangement. For each sample, productive Simpson clonality was calculated as the square root of Simpson's diversity index over productive rearrangements. TCRdb's version of the immuneACCESS table is confined to in-frame rearrangements and falls short of the full clone set. An unresolved V gene accounts for under half of the shortfall where checked; the remainder is of unknown origin. V and J calls and clone size are copied from that table; D and trimming were computed from the DNA. This sample has about 230,000 clones in its table, and 84% of those were observed once. Of the sample, around 4% is held by the ten largest clones.

Sequenced: peripheral blood. The source is a man aged 45-65 years with active or convalescent COVID-19. The chain is made from TRBV15 and TRBJ1-5; too little of a D gene remains to name it. The nucleotide sequence is given as TGTGCCACCAGCAGAGATATGGGGAAGAGGGAAGGCAATCAGCCCCAGCATTTT. Its translation is CATSRDMGKREGNQPQHF. The CDR3 plus the reference TRBV15 and TRBJ1-5 genes for the other parts give the full variable domain: DAMVIQNPRYQVTQFGKPVTLSCSQTLNHNVMYWYQQKSSQAPKLLFHYYDKDFNNEADTPDNFQSRRPNTSFCFLDIRSPGLGDTAMYLCATSRDMGKREGNQPQHFGDGTRLSIL.